This TCR beta chain is drawn from a study of Tregs in tolerant kidney transplant recipients. This table comes from immunoSEQ multiplex PCR, and its TCRdb copy is limited to in-frame clones, with some not included. Of some 88,000 clones listed, more than 90% are singletons. Comment on this clone: Its antigen is as yet unknown.

Unstimulated regulatory T cells (CD4+CD25+CD127-), CD4+CD25- non-regulatory cells, CD4 and CD8 cells were FACS-sorted from thawed PBMCs. Broader study findings: Biological reproducibility was not directly addressed, but technical replication error appeared minimal. Findings come from small patient numbers and require larger validation. Tregs expanded with activated donor B cells seemed most donor-specific.

The CDR3 length is 11 residues. The V end was cut by 4 bases, the J end by 9 bases, with 10 bases between. The germline CDR1 and CDR2 sequences are MNHEY and SMNVEV (reference sequence). The sequence came from a human donor in good health. This chain uses TRBV27 with TRBJ2-7; D not certain. Sequencing was performed on CD8+ T cells from blood. This CDR3 reads CASSSTTGQYF. CDR3 sequence (DNA): TGTGCCAGCAGTTCCACGACTGGGCAGTACTTC.